The clone carrying this T cell receptor beta chain was picked up many times. Its antigen is undetermined. V lost 6 bases, J lost 5 bases, and 6 bases lay in between. CDR1 is KGHDR, CDR2 SFDVKD, per germline. The CDR3 length is 12 residues. One entry per CDR3 protein results from TCRdb running MiXCR on the 5' RACE reads. The table has around 340,000 distinct CDR3 sequences, 8.5% to 10% seen once. The data were obtained in a study of identical twins. Study conclusions and caveats: Out-of-frame alpha sequences common to twins exhibited a surplus of low generation probability.

The chain combines TRBV24-1 with TRBJ2-2; D might be TRBD2 (5 bases). The TCR comes from a woman aged 45-59 years in good health. The specimen sequenced was naive T cells sorted from blood. Here the CDR3 reads CATSRGTGELFF. The CDR3 DNA is TGTGCCACCAGTAGAGGGACCGGGGAGCTGTTTTTT.